The sequence of this T cell receptor beta chain was determined in a study of blood T cell repertoires in COVID-19. Background on the study: COVID-19 samples, acute and convalescent, were from the United States, Italy and Spain. PBMCs, B-cell-depleted T cells, or T cells provided the cDNA or gDNA that made up the material.

Seattle enrolled patients during active infection and tracked them longitudinally. Trimming took 4 bases from V and 3 from J, leaving 17 bases between them. The CDR3 is 16 residues long. Germline-derived CDR1 and CDR2 are SGHKS and YYEKEE (reference sequence). In the source study's methods: By means of reference gene primer amplification, nucleated cell counts were estimated. The table came from immunoSEQ multiplex PCR; TCRdb's copy has only in-frame clones and leaves some out. V and J calls and clone size are given by that table; D and trimming were obtained from the DNA. Found here are 150,000 to 200,000 clones, 80% to 85% of them singletons; the top ten hold about 15%.

The sequencing input was peripheral blood. The receptor's source is a woman in her 70s with COVID-19, enrolled during active disease. The chain is built from TRBV5-5 and TRBJ2-1; D call uncertain. This CDR3 reads CASSPFLASNYNEQFF. The DNA of the CDR3 is TGTGCCAGCAGCCCATTTTTAGCCAGCAACTACAATGAGCAGTTCTTC.